These 8 T cell receptor beta chains were sequenced from one sample in a study of T cells after yellow fever vaccination. TCRdb re-called the 5' RACE reads with MiXCR, one entry per CDR3 protein. The sample has 300,000 to 350,000 distinct CDR3 sequences; approximately 4.5% are singletons. The sample was PBMCs, taken 15 days after the yellow fever booster vaccination. These receptors came from a man between 18 and 29 years old who received the YFV17D yellow fever vaccine.

V and J are TRBV2 and TRBJ2-2; TRBD1 is a possible D gene (7 bases). The CDR3 contains 15 residues. Trimming left V 5 bases short and J 5 bases short, with 15 bases between. Germline lookup yields CDR1 SNHLY and CDR2 FYNNEI. CDR3 loop: CASSSTGEATGELFF. In nucleotides, the CDR3 is TGTGCCAGCAGTTCTACAGGGGAGGCGACCGGGGAGCTGTTTTTT.

The chain links TRBV5-1 to TRBJ2-7; no definite D call. This CDR3 region has 15 residues. The V end lost 4 bases, the J end lost 0 bases, and 14 bases lay between the germline ends. Germline V lookup: CDR1 SGHRS, CDR2 YFSETQ. As DNA, the CDR3 is TGCGCCAGCAGCCCCATGCCTGTCAACTCCTACGAGCAGTACGTC. It encodes CASSPMPVNSYEQYV.

This clonotype was recorded at least ten times. The gene calls are TRBV4-3 and TRBJ1-1; maybe TRBD1 (6 bases). The germline V gene encodes CDR1 LGHNA and CDR2 YSLEER. Trimming stripped 1 base from V and 5 bases from J, with 14 bases between. The CDR3 sequence is 15 residues long. CDR3 nucleotides: TGCGCCAGCAGCCAAGGTTGGGGGGCGGGGACTGAAGCTTTCTTT. This translates into CASSQGWGAGTEAFF.

This clonotype appeared many times. The chain has TRBV27 and TRBJ2-7; 8 nucleotides match TRBD2. After removal of 5 bases from V and 4 bases from J, the junction contained 7 bases not matched to a gene. Per the germline V gene, CDR1 is MNHEY and CDR2 is SMNVEV (reference sequence). This CDR3 has 14 amino acids. CDR3 in amino acids: CASSTGLEFYEQYF. CDR3 coding DNA: TGTGCCAGCAGTACGGGACTAGAATTTTACGAGCAGTACTTC.

This clonotype has a handful of counts. The V call is TRBV12-3 or TRBV12-4, the J call TRBJ1-1; D call uncertain. The CDR3 totals 14 residues. V lost 3 bases to trimming and J lost 2 bases, with 10 bases between them. CDR3 sequence: CASSLRSLNTEAFF. The CDR3 nucleotides are TGTGCCAGCAGTTTGAGGTCACTAAACACTGAAGCTTTCTTT.

This clonotype was counted only a few times. This rearrangement joins TRBV5-1 to TRBJ2-1, with 9 bases lining up with TRBD1. V shed 4 bases, J shed 3 bases, and the junction held 5 bases outside the gene matches. The CDR3 is 15 residues long. The germline CDR1 and CDR2 sequences are SGHRS and YFSETQ. The CDR3 DNA sequence: TGCGCCAGCAGCCCGGGACAGGGAATCTACAATGAGCAGTTCTTC. Amino acid sequence: CASSPGQGIYNEQFF.

This clonotype was seen ten or more times. J is TRBJ1-2 and V is TRBV20-1; no definite D call. Trimming took off 0 bases at V and 4 bases at J, with 15 bases between the two ends. Germline lookup yields CDR1 DFQATT and CDR2 SNEGSKA (reference sequence). The CDR3 length is 15 residues. The CDR3 loop reads CSARDRISSSYGYTF. CDR3 in DNA: TGCAGTGCTAGAGATCGGATCTCCTCCTCCTATGGCTACACCTTC.

This clonotype was observed a handful of times. The J gene is TRBJ2-7, the V gene TRBV5-6, with 9 bases matching TRBD1. This CDR3 is 14 amino acids long. Trimming took 4 bases from V and 0 from J; bases not matched to a gene: 2. Germline CDR1 SGHDT, CDR2 YYEEEE. This chain's CDR3 is CASSTTGGSYEQYF. The CDR3 DNA reads TGTGCCAGCAGCACGACAGGGGGCTCCTACGAGCAGTACTTC.